This TCR beta chain was sequenced in a study of blood T cell repertoires in COVID-19. Study details: Samples representing acute and convalescent COVID-19 were sourced from the United States, Italy and Spain. Sample material is recorded as cDNA or gDNA derived from T cells, B-cell-depleted T cells, or PBMCs.

As processed by the authors: Reference gene primer amplification gave estimated nucleated cell counts. Generated by immunoSEQ multiplex PCR, the TCRdb table keeps only in-frame clones and is missing some. That table is the source of V, J and clone size, and D and trimming were worked out from the DNA. The profile shows approximately 150,000 clones, 80% to 90% of them singletons. This CDR3 is built from 15 residues. The V and J ends lost 5 bases and 2 bases respectively, with 15 bases between them. Per the germline V gene, CDR1 is KGHDR and CDR2 is SFDVKD. Sequencing used peripheral blood. The clonotype comes from a human donor in a cohort sampled during active COVID-19. This rearrangement joins TRBV24-1 to TRBJ2-7; D might be TRBD1 (6 bases). The CDR3: CATSGGQGITYEQYF. In DNA, the CDR3 is TGTGCCACCAGTGGAGGGCAGGGGATAACCTACGAGCAGTACTTC.